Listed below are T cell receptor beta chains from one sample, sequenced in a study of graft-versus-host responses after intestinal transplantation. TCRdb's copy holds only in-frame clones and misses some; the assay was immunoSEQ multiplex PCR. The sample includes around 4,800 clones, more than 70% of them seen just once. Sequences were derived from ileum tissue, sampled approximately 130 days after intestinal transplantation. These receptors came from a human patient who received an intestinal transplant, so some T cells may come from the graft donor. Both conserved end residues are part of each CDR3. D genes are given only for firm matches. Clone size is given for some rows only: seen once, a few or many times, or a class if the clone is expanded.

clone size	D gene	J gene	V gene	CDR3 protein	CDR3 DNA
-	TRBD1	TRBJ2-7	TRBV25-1	CASSKAGDSSYEQYF	TGTGCCAGCAGTAAGGCTGGGGACAGCTCCTACGAGCAGTACTTC
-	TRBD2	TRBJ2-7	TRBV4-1	CASSQGSGGSAYEQYF	TGCGCCAGCAGCCAAGGTAGCGGGGGGTCCGCCTACGAGCAGTACTTC
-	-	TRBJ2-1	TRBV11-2	CASSLDRGAVGRFF	TGTGCCAGCAGCTTAGACAGGGGCGCAGTGGGGAGGTTCTTC
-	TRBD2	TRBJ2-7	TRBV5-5	CASSLGLAGYYEQYF	TGTGCCAGCAGCTTAGGACTAGCGGGATACTACGAGCAGTACTTC
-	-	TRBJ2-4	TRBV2	CARGEGRGNIQYF	TGTGCCAGAGGGGAAGGGAGGGGGAACATTCAGTACTTC
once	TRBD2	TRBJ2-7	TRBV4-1	CASSPGLAGSRPYEQYF	TGCGCCAGCAGCCCCGGACTAGCGGGGAGCAGACCCTACGAGCAGTACTTC
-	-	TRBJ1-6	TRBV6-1	CASRQGNSPLHF	TGTGCCAGCAGGCAAGGGAATTCACCCCTCCACTTT
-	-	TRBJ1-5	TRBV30	CAWSPGGDQPQHF	TGTGCCTGGAGTCCGGGGGGCGATCAGCCCCAGCATTTT
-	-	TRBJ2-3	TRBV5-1	CASSSNREDTQYF	TGCGCCAGCAGCTCAAACAGGGAGGATACGCAGTATTTT
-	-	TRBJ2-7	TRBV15	CATSRDQGSPVYEQYF	TGTGCCACCAGCAGAGATCAAGGTAGCCCCGTCTACGAGCAGTACTTC
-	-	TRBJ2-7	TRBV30	CAWSRFAGLDSYEQYF	TGTGCCTGGAGCCGATTCGCGGGACTCGACTCCTACGAGCAGTACTTC
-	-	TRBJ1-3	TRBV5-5	CASSLFQGTGNTIYF	TGTGCCAGCAGCTTGTTCCAGGGCACTGGAAACACCATATATTTT
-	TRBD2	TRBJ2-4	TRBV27	CASSWGGDAKNIQYF	TGTGCCAGCAGTTGGGGGGGGGACGCCAAAAACATTCAGTACTTC
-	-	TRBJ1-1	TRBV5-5	CASSLSGDTEAFF	TGTGCCAGCAGCTTGTCGGGAGACACTGAAGCTTTCTTT
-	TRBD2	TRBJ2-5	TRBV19	CASSRAGGKETQYF	TGTGCCAGTAGTCGTGCGGGGGGTAAGGAGACCCAGTACTTC
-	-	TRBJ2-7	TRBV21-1	CASSEDTYEQYF	TGTGCCAGCAGCGAAGACACCTACGAGCAGTACTTC
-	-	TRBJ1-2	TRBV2	CASSRDSANYGYTF	TGTGCCAGCAGCCGAGACAGTGCTAACTATGGCTACACCTTC
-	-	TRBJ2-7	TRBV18	CASSPSGPYEQYF	TGTGCCAGCTCACCGAGCGGGCCTTACGAGCAGTACTTC
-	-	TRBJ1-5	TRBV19	CASSMGNQPQHF	TGTGCCAGTAGTATGGGGAATCAGCCCCAGCATTTT
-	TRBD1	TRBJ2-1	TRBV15	CATSRVSQGDPNEQFF	TGTGCCACCAGCAGAGTGAGTCAGGGGGATCCCAATGAGCAGTTCTTC
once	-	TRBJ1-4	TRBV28	CATLRAPNEKLFF	TGTGCCACTCTCAGGGCTCCTAATGAAAAACTGTTTTTT
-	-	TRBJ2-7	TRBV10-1	CASSEWTSYEQYF	TGCGCCAGCAGTGAGTGGACATCCTACGAGCAGTACTTC
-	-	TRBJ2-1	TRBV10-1	CASRDEGDNEQFF	TGCGCCAGCAGAGACGAGGGGGACAATGAGCAGTTCTTC
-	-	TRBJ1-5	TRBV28	CASSYWGPQHF	TGTGCCAGCAGTTATTGGGGGCCCCAGCATTTT
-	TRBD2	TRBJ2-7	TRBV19	CASSIAGSGGNSYEQYF	TGTGCCAGTAGTATAGCGGGTAGCGGGGGAAACTCCTACGAGCAGTACTTC
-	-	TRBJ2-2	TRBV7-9	CASSRLSGNTGELFF	TGTGCCAGCAGCCGATTGTCGGGAAACACCGGGGAGCTGTTTTTT
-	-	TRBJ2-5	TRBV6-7	CASSYPISGQIGGQETQYF	TGTGCCAGCTCATACCCCATTTCGGGCCAAATAGGGGGCCAAGAGACCCAGTACTTC